The 26 T cell receptor beta chains below were found in one sample sequenced in a study of control samples from healthy donors and cancer patients. Clones were sequenced by immunoSEQ multiplex PCR, and TCRdb holds only the in-frame ones, with some missing. Among 120,000 or so clones listed, 87% were seen once. The specimen was blood. Receptor source: a man between 60 and 75 years old in good health.

The rearrangement uses TRBV7-9 and TRBJ2-3; 8 nucleotides line up with TRBD1. Germline CDR1 SEHNR, CDR2 FQNEAQ (reference sequence). The CDR3 contains 15 residues. The ends lost 5 bases at V and 6 bases at J; junction bases unmatched: 10. The CDR3 loop is CASSPGQGARDTQYF. The CDR3 region has the DNA TGTGCCAGCAGCCCGGGGCAGGGGGCGCGGGATACGCAGTATTTT.

The chain combines TRBV28 with TRBJ2-5, with 11 positions matching TRBD2. The V segment lost 5 bases and the J segment 1 base; nucleotides outside the gene matches: 6. CDR1 is MDHEN and CDR2 is SYDVKM in the germline V gene. The CDR3 totals 16 residues. CDR3 bases: TGTGCCAGCAGTCACCGACTAGCGGGGCTCCAAGAGACCCAGTACTTC. This translates into CASSHRLAGLQETQYF.

The V and J genes are TRBV28 and TRBJ1-2, with 7 nucleotides matching TRBD1. The V and J ends lost 6 bases and 3 bases, in that order; junction bases with no gene match: 7. The germline V gene encodes CDR1 MDHEN and CDR2 SYDVKM. CDR3 length: 14 amino acids. CDR3 DNA sequence: TGTGCCAGCAGCTCAGGGGGAGGGGACTATGGCTACACCTTC. It translates to CASSSGGGDYGYTF.

V is TRBV27 and J is TRBJ1-6, with TRBD1 as a possible D gene (6 bases). The CDR3 sequence is 19 residues long. Trimming cost V 2 bases and J 0 bases, with 17 bases left between them. CDR1 and CDR2 from the germline V gene are MNHEY and SMNVEV (reference sequence). The CDR3 region has the DNA TGTGCCAGCAGTTTAGAAGGGGCGACAGGAAGCTCCTATAATTCACCCCTCCACTTT. The encoded protein is CASSLEGATGSSYNSPLHF.

The chain recombines TRBV6-5 with TRBJ1-1, with unresolved D. Trimming pared 6 bases from V and 5 bases from J, leaving 10 bases between. This CDR3 has 12 residues. CDR1 and CDR2 from the germline V gene are MNHEY and SVGAGI. The CDR3 is CASSPTTTEAFF. CDR3 sequence (DNA): TGTGCCAGCAGCCCAACCACGACTGAAGCTTTCTTT.

The J gene is TRBJ2-3, the V gene TRBV5-4; 14 nucleotides match TRBD2. Germline V gene lookup returns CDR1 SGHNT and CDR2 YYREEE (reference sequence). The CDR3 consists of 16 residues. Losses at the gene ends were 4 bases for V and 4 bases for J; bases not matched to a gene: 5. DNA for the CDR3: TGTGCCAGCAGCACCTGGACTAGCGGGGGGCCAGATACGCAGTATTTT. Protein: CASSTWTSGGPDTQYF.

V gene TRBV6-5 combines with J gene TRBJ1-3, with D maybe TRBD1 (5 bases). V lost 7 bases and J 0 bases, leaving 7 bases between the germline ends. This CDR3 has 13 amino acids. Germline V gene lookup returns CDR1 MNHEY and CDR2 SVGAGI. The DNA for the CDR3 is TGTGCCAGCATGACAGCCTCTGGAAACACCATATATTTT. Translated, it gives CASMTASGNTIYF.

The J gene is TRBJ1-5, the V gene TRBV24-1; D is undetermined. Germline CDR1 KGHDR, CDR2 SFDVKD. With 5 bases removed from V and 4 bases from J, the gap between germline ends came to 5 bases. The CDR3 has 12 amino acids. The CDR3 DNA reads as TGTGCCACCAGTGTTCAGAATCAGCCCCAGCATTTT. Translated, it gives CATSVQNQPQHF.

This clone was detected once. The chain links TRBV6-2 or TRBV6-3 to TRBJ1-5; possible D gene TRBD1, 5 bases. V was clipped by 0 bases and J by 2 bases, with 11 bases between them. This CDR3 region has 16 residues. Germline CDR1 is MNHEY and CDR2 is SVGEGT. The CDR3 DNA reads as TGTGCCAGCAGTTACTCGAGGGGAGGTGGCAATCAGCCCCAGCATTTT. This gives the protein CASSYSRGGGNQPQHF.

This chain links TRBV3-1 (or the pseudogene TRBV3-2) with TRBJ1-2; D is possibly TRBD1 (5 bases). V dropped 1 base and J dropped 4 bases, with 13 bases sitting between them. From germline, CDR1 is LGHDT and CDR2 YNNKEL (reference sequence). The CDR3 sequence is 15 residues long. CDR3 DNA: TGTGCCAGCAGCCAAGGGGTGGAGGGGCCCTATGGCTACACCTTC. Protein product: CASSQGVEGPYGYTF.

The J gene is TRBJ2-3, the V gene TRBV24-1; D ambiguous. The CDR3 covers 13 residues. V lost 7 bases and J 0 bases, leaving 7 bases between the germline ends. Germline values: CDR1 KGHDR, CDR2 SFDVKD. As DNA, the CDR3 is TGTGCCACCAGGGCGGTTAGCACAGATACGCAGTATTTT. It specifies CATRAVSTDTQYF.

This rearrangement joins TRBV3-1 (or the pseudogene TRBV3-2) to TRBJ2-3, with no clear D. Trimming removed 2 bases from V and 3 bases from J, with 3 bases in between. The CDR3 length is 12 residues. Germline CDR1 LGHDT, CDR2 YNNKEL (reference sequence). CDR3: CASSQSTDTQYF. DNA of the CDR3: TGTGCCAGCAGCCAAAGTACAGATACGCAGTATTTT.

The rearrangement joins TRBV7-7 to TRBJ2-3; D might be TRBD1 or TRBD2, each matching 6 bases. Germline CDR1 and CDR2: SSHAT and FNYEAQ (reference sequence). V lost 2 bases and J 6 bases, leaving 15 bases between the germline ends. The CDR3 runs 15 residues. CDR3 region: CASSLSGGAPDTQYF. The CDR3 DNA is TGTGCCAGCAGCTTATCCGGGGGCGCCCCCGATACGCAGTATTTT.

The chain has TRBV19 and TRBJ2-1, with a possible D match to TRBD1 (5 bases). The V gene lost 5 bases and the J gene lost 14 bases, with 13 bases spanning the gap. CDR1 LNHDA and CDR2 SQIVND come from the germline V gene (reference sequence). This CDR3 is 11 amino acids long. CDR3 residues: CASSAGIFKFF. In DNA, the CDR3 is TGTGCCAGTAGTGCAGGGATTTTCAAGTTCTTC.

V is TRBV24-1 and J is TRBJ2-1; D not certain. The CDR3 length is 12 residues. The germline V and J ends were trimmed by 5 bases and 8 bases, with 9 bases remaining between them. CDR1 and CDR2 (germline): KGHDR, SFDVKD. The CDR3 reads CATSGASDEQFF. The CDR3 coding sequence is TGTGCCACCAGTGGGGCATCGGATGAGCAGTTCTTC.

This chain connects TRBV5-1 to TRBJ2-2; weak D call: TRBD1 (6 bases). V was cut by 5 bases and J by 4 bases, with 18 bases left in between. Germline V gives CDR1 SGHRS, CDR2 YFSETQ. CDR3 length equals 16 residues. In nucleotides, the CDR3 is TGCGCCAGCAGTAGCCAGGGGTCAAAGTCCACCGGGGAGCTGTTTTTT. It codes for CASSSQGSKSTGELFF.

This chain connects TRBV28 to TRBJ2-7, with 11 bases aligning to TRBD2. The V gene's germline CDR1 is MDHEN and CDR2 SYDVKM. This CDR3 region has 16 residues. Trimming removed 2 bases from V and 6 bases from J; junction bases left unmatched: 9. DNA for the CDR3: TGTGCCAGCAGTTTAATAGGTAGCGGGGGGGCTGGCGAGCAGTACTTC. As protein: CASSLIGSGGAGEQYF.

The J gene is TRBJ1-2, the V gene TRBV12-3 or TRBV12-4, with D possibly TRBD1 on 5 matching bases. V was pared by 3 bases and J by 7 bases, with 9 bases between. This CDR3 has 12 amino acids. This CDR3 is CASSFAGRGYTF. The CDR3 region has the DNA TGTGCCAGCAGTTTTGCAGGGCGTGGCTACACCTTC.

The genes are TRBV28 and TRBJ1-6; D gene ambiguous. From germline, CDR1 is MDHEN and CDR2 SYDVKM. This CDR3 is 15 amino acids long. Trimming left V 3 bases short and J 5 bases short, with 11 bases between. The CDR3 bases are TGTGCCAGCAGTTTTACTACAGCCAATAATTCACCCCTCCACTTT. This encodes CASSFTTANNSPLHF.

The chain recombines TRBV5-1 with TRBJ1-4; unclear D gene. The germline V and J ends were trimmed by 4 bases and 1 base, with 5 bases remaining between them. The CDR3 is 13 amino acids. CDR1 SGHRS and CDR2 YFSETQ come from the germline V gene. CDR3 sequence: CASSRLTNEKLFF. For the CDR3, the DNA is TGCGCCAGCAGCCGCTTAACTAATGAAAAACTGTTTTTT.

This clone was seen just once. The chain has TRBV28 and TRBJ2-7; D might be TRBD2 (5 bases). This CDR3 is built from 13 residues. Germline lookup yields CDR1 MDHEN and CDR2 SYDVKM. V was trimmed by 5 bases and J by 0 bases, leaving 8 bases between them. The CDR3 loop reads CASSDGSSYEQYF. Here the CDR3 DNA reads TGTGCCAGCAGTGATGGGAGCTCCTACGAGCAGTACTTC.

The rearrangement uses TRBV10-3 and TRBJ2-7, with 9 bases matching TRBD1. Trimming took 4 bases from V and 1 from J; bases not matched to a gene: 5. Germline loops: CDR1 ENHRY, CDR2 SYGVKD. The CDR3 sequence is 15 residues long. The CDR3 spells CAISGDRVLSYEQYF. CDR3 coding DNA: TGTGCCATCAGTGGGGACAGGGTACTGTCCTACGAGCAGTACTTC.

The rearrangement uses TRBV5-1 and TRBJ1-2; D unclear. CDR3 length: 14 amino acids. CDR1 and CDR2 (germline): SGHRS, YFSETQ. V lost 4 bases and J 6 bases, leaving 16 bases between the germline ends. DNA for the CDR3: TGCGCCAGCAGCCCCGGCAGTAGTCTAGATGGCTACACCTTC. Translating it yields CASSPGSSLDGYTF.

This rearrangement joins TRBV2 to TRBJ1-4; TRBD1 matches at 8 bases. V gave up 5 bases and J gave up 7 bases; unmatched junction bases: 6. Germline V gene sequence: CDR1 SNHLY, CDR2 FYNNEI. This CDR3 contains 14 residues. The CDR3 region has the DNA TGTGCCAGCAGTATTGACAGGGGCTCTGAAAAACTGTTTTTT. Its protein is CASSIDRGSEKLFF.

The CDR3 protein is CASSGSYSRNEKLFF. CDR3 coding DNA: TGTGCCAGCAGTGGGAGCTACTCAAGGAATGAAAAACTGTTTTTT. The V gene is TRBV28, the J gene TRBJ1-4, with D uncertain. The CDR3 consists of 15 residues. Germline CDR1 and CDR2: MDHEN and SYDVKM. Trimming left V 5 bases short and J 5 bases short, with 15 bases between.

The V call is TRBV9, the J call TRBJ2-3, with 7 positions matching TRBD2. V gave up 0 bases and J gave up 2 bases; unmatched junction bases: 24. Germline CDR1 and CDR2: SGDLS and YYNGEE. CDR3 length: 22 residues. For the CDR3, the DNA is TGTGCCAGCAGCGTAGGGACCAATTATCGGACTAGGCGGGGGTATGACACAGATACGCAGTATTTT. Protein product: CASSVGTNYRTRRGYDTDTQYF.